The present TCR beta chain was sequenced within a study of T-cell memory formation after mild COVID-19. Overall study context: For the most part, TCR clusters were specific to one donor.

The study's findings and limits: CD8+ contracting clones occupied EMRA, while CD4+ ones occupied mainly CM and EM. Clones that got smaller from day 15 to 85 had even CD4/CD8, while clones growing later tipped toward CD4+.

Concerning this clonotype itself: Its antigen remains unknown.

TCRdb recomputed calls from the 5' RACE reads with MiXCR, one row per CDR3 protein. The sample has tens of thousands of distinct CDR3 sequences; about 13% are singletons. The source is a young man who had mild COVID-19 (a few samples of this study predate the infection). Cell type and time point are not known. Sequences were obtained from PBMCs or a T cell subset sorted from them (not recorded which).

The DNA of the CDR3 is TGTGCCGGCGAGGAATGGACAGCACGGCGGGAGACCCAGTACTTC. Protein sequence: CAGEEWTARRETQYF. This chain connects TRBV7-9 to TRBJ2-5; possible D gene TRBD1, 6 bases. Trimming cost V 11 bases and J 5 bases, with 24 bases left between them. Germline CDR1 is SEHNR and CDR2 is FQNEAQ (reference sequence). The CDR3 is 15 residues long.